Listed here is a single T cell receptor beta chain. Its recognized antigen is unknown. There are no base qualities to consult, and no much larger clone falls within one base. To demonstrate the VDJtools post-analysis software, the study profiled TCR beta repertoires from the peripheral blood of about 13 young patients with multiple sclerosis. The multiple sclerosis patients were children and adolescents between roughly 6 and 16 years of age. This record belongs to a study of post-analysis software for immune sequencing data (dated by TCRdb to between 2014 and 2017). A note on the overall study: Recorded disease courses included relapsing-remitting, secondary progressive and progressive-relapsing multiple sclerosis, with some patients lacking subtype annotation. The patient repertoires were set against about eleven previously published healthy control repertoires from donors whose ages ranged from roughly 6 to 27 years. A subset of samples was prepared in parallel using single-end sample barcoding, then pooled and co-amplified after Illumina adapter ligation. Broad study findings and their caveats: Strong co-clustering of samples prepared in the same batch was shown by direct clustering with F measure, prompting a batch-effect correction. The multiple sclerosis patient group was slightly younger than the control group. Compared with controls, multiple sclerosis patients had significantly lower normalized Chao1 diversity, a finding suggesting substantial peripheral T-cell clonal expansion.

Library construction relied on PCR. Sequencing took place on an Illumina HiSeq 2500. To reduce PCR and sequencing biases, unique molecular identifiers were incorporated into the TCR beta cDNA libraries. About 500,000 cDNA molecules were obtained per 1 to 10 million input T cells, so each molecule approximated one T cell. The same protocol used for the earlier healthy control dataset was applied to prepare and sequence the patient libraries. Samples belonging to the same batch were prepared together, multiplexed and sequenced on a shared HiSeq lane. Turning to the authors' computational methods: MIGEC was used to process the raw barcoded reads, and molecular identifier groups with only a single read were discarded before consensus assembly and CDR3 extraction. Clonotype tables were post-analysed with VDJtools, normalizing diversity by down-sampling all datasets to the smallest sample size. To correct batch-related cross-sample contamination, repertoire overlap clustering matched CDR3 amino acid sequences but not nucleotide sequences. TCRdb reran the public reads through fastp at Q25 and MiXCR, keeping productive beta chains. Every distinct CDR3 protein forms one entry, paired with its most common genes and DNA. These V and J calls originate from TCRdb's pipeline instead of the authors' own analysis. The sample table lists about 820,000 distinct CDR3 sequences, approximately 53% of them with a count of one. The ten largest make up 4% to 5.5% of the sample.

Sequencing input: blood. This TCR derives from a girl between 10 and 17 years old with multiple sclerosis.

CDR3 protein: CASSGQGWNTEAFF. The DNA reads as follows: TGCGCCAGCAGCGGACAGGGATGGAACACTGAAGCTTTCTTT. The rearranged segments are TRBV5-1 and TRBJ1-1; TRBD1 fits 8 bases in the junction. The CDR3 runs 14 amino acids, cysteine and phenylalanine included. Only CDR3 DNA is held: 42 bases, read in frame from base 1. Trimming removed 4 bases from V and 1 base from J; the gene matches leave 3 bases unexplained. The germline V gene sets CDR1 to SGHRS and CDR2 to YFSETQ.